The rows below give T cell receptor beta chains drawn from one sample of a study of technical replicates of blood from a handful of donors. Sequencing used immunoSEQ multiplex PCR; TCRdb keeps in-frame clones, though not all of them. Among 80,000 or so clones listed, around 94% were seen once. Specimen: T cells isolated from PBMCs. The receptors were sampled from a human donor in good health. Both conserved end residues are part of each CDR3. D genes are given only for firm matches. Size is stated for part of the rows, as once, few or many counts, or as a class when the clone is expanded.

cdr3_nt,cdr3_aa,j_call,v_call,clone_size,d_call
TGTGCCAGCAGCTTGCACGGGACAGCCGTCACAGATACGCAGTATTTT,CASSLHGTAVTDTQYF,TRBJ2-3,TRBV5-5,.,TRBD1
TGTGCCAGCCGGGGGGAGGGAGCCGAGCAGTACTTC,CASRGEGAEQYF,TRBJ2-7,TRBV7-9,.,TRBD2
TGTGCCAGCAGCTTAGGGACAGGGATTGGTAGCAATCAGCCCCAGCATTTT,CASSLGTGIGSNQPQHF,TRBJ1-5,TRBV5-4,.,TRBD1
TGTGCCACCAGCGTGGGGGGTAGCTCCTACGAGCAGTACTTC,CATSVGGSSYEQYF,TRBJ2-7,TRBV15,.,.
TGTGCCACCAGCAGAGGGGGTTTTGGGCTAGCGGGTATCACAGATACGCAGTATTTT,CATSRGGFGLAGITDTQYF,TRBJ2-3,TRBV15,.,TRBD2
TGTGCCAGCAGTTTAGTGGACAGCAATGAGCAGTTCTTC,CASSLVDSNEQFF,TRBJ2-1,TRBV27,.,.
TGTGCCAGCAGCTTAGCGCTCCTCGGGGGCGGGAGAGTCAATGAGCAGTTCTTC,CASSLALLGGGRVNEQFF,TRBJ2-1,TRBV7-8,once,.
TGTGCCAGCAGCTTAGAGAGGGGGCATCAACATAGCAATCAGCCCCAGCATTTT,CASSLERGHQHSNQPQHF,TRBJ1-5,TRBV11-3,.,TRBD1
TGTGCCAGCGGGATGGGACTAGCGGGAAGCTACAATGAGCAGTTCTTC,CASGMGLAGSYNEQFF,TRBJ2-1,TRBV5-4,.,TRBD2
TGTGCCAGCAGTGAGCGGAGGTTGCTAGATACGCAGTATTTT,CASSERRLLDTQYF,TRBJ2-3,TRBV2,.,.
TGTGCCAGCAGCGCCGGGACAGGTATAAATGAAAAACTGTTTTTT,CASSAGTGINEKLFF,TRBJ1-4,TRBV9,.,TRBD1
TGCGCCAGCAGCCATGGGACTTCCCTTGAAGCTTTCTTT,CASSHGTSLEAFF,TRBJ1-1,TRBV4-1,.,.
TGCGCCAGCAGCTTGGTCGGGACTAACTACGAGCAGTACTTC,CASSLVGTNYEQYF,TRBJ2-7,TRBV5-1,.,TRBD2
TGTGCCAGTACGTTAAGTTCGAGCTCCTACAATGAGCAGTTCTTC,CASTLSSSSYNEQFF,TRBJ2-1,TRBV19,.,.
TGTGCCAGCTCCCCGGGACTAGGCCTGGACGAGCAGTACTTC,CASSPGLGLDEQYF,TRBJ2-7,TRBV18,.,TRBD2
TGCAGCGTTGATGGAGGCGAAACTAATGAAAAACTGTTTTTT,CSVDGGETNEKLFF,TRBJ1-4,TRBV29-1,.,.
TGTGCCAGCAGTGAGGCTTCCTCCTACAATGAGCAGTTCTTC,CASSEASSYNEQFF,TRBJ2-1,TRBV6-1,.,.
TGTGCCAGTAGTAATCAGGGGGTCTCTGAAGCTTTCTTT,CASSNQGVSEAFF,TRBJ1-1,TRBV19,.,TRBD1
TGTGCCAGCAGTCTAACGGGACTAGCGGGGGTGAATGAGCAGTTCTTC,CASSLTGLAGVNEQFF,TRBJ2-1,TRBV27,.,TRBD2
TGTGCCAGCAGTTTCCCACGTTCGGGCCCGGGAGAGGCTTTCTTT,CASSFPRSGPGEAFF,TRBJ1-1,TRBV28,.,.
TGTGCCACCGGGAGGATGGGGTATAGCAATCAGCCCCAGCATTTT,CATGRMGYSNQPQHF,TRBJ1-5,TRBV5-4,.,.
TGTGCCAGCAGCGGTGGGCCAATTAGCTCCTACGAGCAGTACTTC,CASSGGPISSYEQYF,TRBJ2-7,TRBV9,.,.
TGTGCCTGGAGTCGGTATTTGGCTGAAGCTTTCTTT,CAWSRYLAEAFF,TRBJ1-1,TRBV30,.,.
TGTGCCAGCAGCTTGCTTGCAGGGTACTACAATGAGCAGTTCTTC,CASSLLAGYYNEQFF,TRBJ2-1,TRBV5-6,.,.
TGTGCCAGCAGCTTGGGTCTAGCGGGAGTTAGGGATGAGCAGTTCTTC,CASSLGLAGVRDEQFF,TRBJ2-1,TRBV5-4,.,TRBD2
TGTGCCAGCAGCCAATCAGGGCTTGACTATGGCTACACCTTC,CASSQSGLDYGYTF,TRBJ1-2,TRBV14,.,.
TGCAGCGTTGAAGACACCGGTAATGAAAAACTGTTTTTT,CSVEDTGNEKLFF,TRBJ1-4,TRBV29-1,once,.
TGTGCCACCAGCAGAGAGGGACTAGGGGGGTCAGATACGCAGTATTTT,CATSREGLGGSDTQYF,TRBJ2-3,TRBV15,.,TRBD2
TGTGCCAGCAGTCGCGGACAGGGTGAGCAGCCCCAGCATTTT,CASSRGQGEQPQHF,TRBJ1-5,TRBV2,.,TRBD1
TGTGCCAGCGGACTTGCCGGAAAACTGTTTTTT,CASGLAGKLFF,TRBJ1-4,TRBV6-5,.,.
TGTGCCAGCAGAAACTTACTAGCGGGCTATCAAGAGACCCAGTACTTC,CASRNLLAGYQETQYF,TRBJ2-5,TRBV5-4,once,TRBD2
TGTGCCAGCAGCTTAGTACGACGACAGGAAAAACTGTTTTTT,CASSLVRRQEKLFF,TRBJ1-4,TRBV11-2,.,.
TGTGCCATCAGTGACTTTGGAGACAGGGGATACACCTTC,CAISDFGDRGYTF,TRBJ1-2,TRBV10-3,.,TRBD1
TGTGCCAGTAGTACAGGGGGCGTTACTGAAGCTTTCTTT,CASSTGGVTEAFF,TRBJ1-1,TRBV19,few,TRBD1
TGTGCCAGCAGCTATACAGGGGTTGCTGAAGCTTTCTTT,CASSYTGVAEAFF,TRBJ1-1,TRBV7-9,.,TRBD1
TGTGCCAGCAGCGAAGAGGGCAATCAGCCCCAGCATTTT,CASSEEGNQPQHF,TRBJ1-5,TRBV7-9,.,.
TGCGCCAGCAGCCGGGACATTTACTACGAGCAGTACTTC,CASSRDIYYEQYF,TRBJ2-7,TRBV4-1,once,.
TGTGCCAGCAGTTTATTGGGAGACCGGGGCGAGCAGTACTTC,CASSLLGDRGEQYF,TRBJ2-7,TRBV28,.,.
TGTGCCAGCAGCTTAGACCGGGGACTCTATGGCTACACCTTC,CASSLDRGLYGYTF,TRBJ1-2,TRBV7-2,.,.
TGCGCCAGCAATGAGGGGGACACTGAAGCTTTCTTT,CASNEGDTEAFF,TRBJ1-1,TRBV4-1,.,.
TGTGCCAGCAGTACCGGGACAGACTATGGCTACACCTTC,CASSTGTDYGYTF,TRBJ1-2,TRBV6-5,.,TRBD1
TGTGCCAGCAGTGAAGAAGTGCTGTGGAGGGACACAGATACGCAGTATTTT,CASSEEVLWRDTDTQYF,TRBJ2-3,TRBV6-1,.,.
TGTGCCAGCAGCTTGACAGGGAGAAGCACAGATACGCAGTATTTT,CASSLTGRSTDTQYF,TRBJ2-3,TRBV5-8,once,.
TGCGCCAGCAGCCCGGGGACTAGCGTAGAGACCCAGTACTTC,CASSPGTSVETQYF,TRBJ2-5,TRBV5-1,.,TRBD2
TGTGCCTGGACAGGACAGGGGGGGGAAAAACTGTTTTTT,CAWTGQGGEKLFF,TRBJ1-4,TRBV30,once,TRBD1
TGTGCCACCAGCAGAGATCCACAGGTTAGCGAGCAGTTCTTC,CATSRDPQVSEQFF,TRBJ2-1,TRBV15,once,.
TGTGCCAGCAGCCCGGGACAGGGGGCGAACAATGAGCAGTTCTTC,CASSPGQGANNEQFF,TRBJ2-1,TRBV11-3,.,TRBD1
TGTGCCAGAGGGGGCAACGAGCAGTACTTC,CARGGNEQYF,TRBJ2-7,TRBV2,.,TRBD1
TGTGCCAGCGGACCCTATACAGGAATTAACTATGGCTACACCTTC,CASGPYTGINYGYTF,TRBJ1-2,TRBV28,.,.
TGTGCCAGCGATACGACAGTTCTCTCTGGAAACACCATATATTTT,CASDTTVLSGNTIYF,TRBJ1-3,TRBV19,.,.
TGTGCCAGTAGCCTCAATGTACCTAGCGGGAGTTACGAGCAGTACTTC,CASSLNVPSGSYEQYF,TRBJ2-7,TRBV19,.,TRBD2
TGTGCCAGCAGTTACGGGCAGACCTACTATGGCTACACCTTC,CASSYGQTYYGYTF,TRBJ1-2,TRBV6-5,.,.
TGTGCCATCAGTGCCAGCGCGGCAAACGAGCAGTACTTC,CAISASAANEQYF,TRBJ2-7,TRBV10-3,.,.